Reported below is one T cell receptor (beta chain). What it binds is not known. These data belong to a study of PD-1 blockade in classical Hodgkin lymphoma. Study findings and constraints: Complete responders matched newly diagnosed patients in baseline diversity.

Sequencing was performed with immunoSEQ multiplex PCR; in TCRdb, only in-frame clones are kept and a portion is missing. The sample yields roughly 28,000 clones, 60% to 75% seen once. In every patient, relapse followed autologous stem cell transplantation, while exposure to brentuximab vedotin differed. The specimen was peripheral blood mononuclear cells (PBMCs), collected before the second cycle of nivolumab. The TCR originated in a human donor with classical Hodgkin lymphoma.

The CDR3, as DNA: TGTGCCAGCAGTGAAGTGTCGACGAACACTGAAGCTTTCTTT. This gives the protein CASSEVSTNTEAFF. This chain joins TRBV6-1 and TRBJ1-1; D not resolved. The CDR3 loop spans 14 amino acids. The ends were cut back, 1 base at V and 1 base at J, with 7 bases in the middle. The germline gives CDR1 MNHNS, CDR2 SASEGT.